In its sample, the clone carrying this T cell receptor beta chain was seen many times. This entry belongs to a study of Graves' ophthalmopathy and Graves' hyperthyroidism. The authors amplified TCR beta CDR3 regions from RNA transcripts. After a first-round RT-PCR with HTBI primers, a second-round multiplex PCR was run. Via MiXCR, TCRdb re-called the multiplex PCR reads, giving one row per CDR3 protein. The sample consists of roughly 500,000 distinct CDR3 sequences, roughly 14% of them appearing once. This TCR was recovered from a woman in her 30s with Graves' ophthalmopathy. The sequenced sample was blood.

CDR3 nucleotide sequence: TGTGCCAGCAGCGGGGTGAACACTGAAGCTTTCTTT. This codes for CASSGVNTEAFF. The chain uses TRBV7-8 and TRBJ1-1; D is ambiguous. This CDR3 is built from 12 residues. Germline values: CDR1 SGHVS, CDR2 FQNEAQ. The ends were cut back, 5 bases at V and 0 bases at J, with 4 bases in the middle.